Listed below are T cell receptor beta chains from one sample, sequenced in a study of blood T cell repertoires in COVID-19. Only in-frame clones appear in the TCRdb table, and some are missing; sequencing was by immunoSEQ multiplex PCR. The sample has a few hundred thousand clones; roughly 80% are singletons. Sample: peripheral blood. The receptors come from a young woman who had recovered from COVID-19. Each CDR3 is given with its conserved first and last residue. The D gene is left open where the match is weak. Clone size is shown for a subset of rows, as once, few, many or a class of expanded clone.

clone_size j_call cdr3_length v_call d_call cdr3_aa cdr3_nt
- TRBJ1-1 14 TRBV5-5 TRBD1 CASSSGTANTEAFF TGTGCCAGCAGCTCCGGGACAGCGAACACTGAAGCTTTCTTT
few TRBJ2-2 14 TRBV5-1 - CASSLSAGSGELFF TGCGCCAGCAGCTTGTCTGCGGGCTCTGGGGAGCTGTTTTTT
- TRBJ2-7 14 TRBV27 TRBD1 CASSLGQGLDEQYF TGTGCCAGCAGTTTGGGACAGGGTCTCGACGAGCAGTACTTC
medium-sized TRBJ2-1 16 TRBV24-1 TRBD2 CATSDRSGRPYNEQFF TGTGCCACCAGTGATCGTAGCGGGAGACCTTACAATGAGCAGTTCTTC
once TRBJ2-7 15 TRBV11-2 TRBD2 CASSLVGTSQYEQYF TGTGCTAGCAGCTTAGTCGGGACTAGTCAGTACGAGCAGTACTTC
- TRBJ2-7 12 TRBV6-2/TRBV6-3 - CASSYGLYEQYF TGTGCCAGCAGTTACGGACTCTACGAGCAGTACTTC
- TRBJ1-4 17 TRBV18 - CASSPSPTAATNEKLFF TGTGCCAGCTCACCATCTCCTACAGCTGCAACTAATGAAAAACTGTTTTTT
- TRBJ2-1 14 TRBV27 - CASRPGYSYNEQFF TGTGCCAGCAGACCAGGGTACAGCTACAATGAGCAGTTCTTC
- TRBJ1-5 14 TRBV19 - CASRPAGSDQPQHF TGTGCCAGTAGGCCCGCGGGCTCGGATCAGCCCCAGCATTTT
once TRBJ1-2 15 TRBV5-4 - CASSLAGQGGYGYTF TGTGCCAGCAGCTTGGCCGGGCAGGGAGGCTATGGCTACACCTTC
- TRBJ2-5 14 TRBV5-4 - CASSSQGLQETQYF TGTGCCAGCAGCTCCCAGGGGCTCCAAGAGACCCAGTACTTC
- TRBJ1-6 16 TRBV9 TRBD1 CASSPELTTGNSPLHF TGTGCCAGCAGCCCCGAGCTGACGACAGGGAATTCACCCCTCCACTTT
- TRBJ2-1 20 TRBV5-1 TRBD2 CASSLAPPGVGGRWNNEQFF TGCGCCAGCAGCTTGGCCCCTCCGGGGGTGGGCGGGAGGTGGAACAATGAGCAGTTCTTC
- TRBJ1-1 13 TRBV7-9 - CASSRQMNTEAFF TGTGCCAGCAGCCGACAGATGAACACTGAAGCTTTCTTT
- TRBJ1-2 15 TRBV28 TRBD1 CASSLRDRGRYGYTF TGTGCCAGCAGTTTGAGGGACAGGGGGCGCTATGGCTACACCTTC
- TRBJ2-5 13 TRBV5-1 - CASSLEREETQYF TGCGCCAGCAGCTTGGAGCGGGAAGAGACCCAGTACTTC
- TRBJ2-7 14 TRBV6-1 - CASSEGGMVYEQYF TGTGCCAGCAGTGAAGGCGGGATGGTCTACGAGCAGTACTTC
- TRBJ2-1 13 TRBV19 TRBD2 CATGEGLRNEQFF TGTGCCACGGGGGAGGGCCTAAGAAATGAGCAGTTCTTC
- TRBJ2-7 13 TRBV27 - CASRPSGAYEQYF TGTGCCAGCAGACCTTCAGGGGCCTACGAGCAGTACTTC
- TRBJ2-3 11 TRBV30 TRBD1 CAWREQGGGDF TGTGCCTGGAGGGAACAGGGGGGTGGGGATTTT
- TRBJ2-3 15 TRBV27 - CASSPRTLLRDTQYF TGTGCCAGCAGCCCTAGGACACTGCTACGCGATACGCAGTATTTT
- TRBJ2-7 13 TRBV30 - CAGGNSGTYEQYF TGTGCCGGCGGCAATAGCGGAACCTACGAGCAGTACTTC
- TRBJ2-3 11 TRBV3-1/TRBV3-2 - CATRATDTQYF TGTGCCACCAGGGCCACAGATACGCAGTATTTT
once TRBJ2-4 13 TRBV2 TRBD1 CASSGTGGDIQYF TGTGCCAGCAGTGGGACAGGGGGGGACATTCAGTACTTC
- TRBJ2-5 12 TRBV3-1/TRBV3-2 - CASSQDRETQYF TGTGCCAGCAGCCAAGATCGGGAGACCCAGTACTTC
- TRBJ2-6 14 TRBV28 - CASSSVSGANVLTF TGTGCCAGCAGTTCGGTCTCTGGGGCCAACGTCCTGACTTTC
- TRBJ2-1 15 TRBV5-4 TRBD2 CASSLEAGVYNEQFF TGTGCCAGCAGCTTGGAAGCGGGGGTATACAATGAGCAGTTCTTC
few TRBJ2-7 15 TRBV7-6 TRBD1 CASSLDGNRGYEQYF TGTGCCAGCAGCTTAGACGGAAACAGGGGATACGAGCAGTACTTC
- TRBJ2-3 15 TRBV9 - CASSVASVVADTQYF TGTGCCAGCAGCGTAGCTTCGGTAGTCGCAGATACGCAGTATTTT
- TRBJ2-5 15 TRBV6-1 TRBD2 CASSEASSGRETQYF TGTGCCAGCAGTGAAGCGTCTAGCGGGAGAGAGACCCAGTACTTC
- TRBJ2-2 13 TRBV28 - CASLGGNTGELFF TGTGCCAGTCTGGGGGGGAACACCGGGGAGCTGTTTTTT
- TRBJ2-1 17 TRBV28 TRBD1 CASRDRVGFSRYNEQFF TGTGCCAGCAGGGACAGGGTAGGATTCTCGCGTTACAATGAGCAGTTCTTC